This TCR beta chain was sequenced for a study of shared clonotypes between healthy human individuals (TCRdb year 2020). Concerning the study at large: Three men and a couple of women, aged 18 to 49 years, made up the cohort. For each donor, three plates each were used for CD4 naive and CD4 memory, two plates were used for CD8 naive, and one plate was used for CD8 memory. To estimate repertoire size and how much clonotypes are shared between individuals, the study performed deep sequencing of blood TCR repertoires from a handful of healthy adults. To increase sequencing depth and limit assay-specific biases, different laboratories used diverse techniques to prepare libraries and sequence TCR repertoires. Per donor, leukapheresis produced somewhere between about 0.9 and 9 billion PBMCs.

Using the deep immunoSEQ assay, TCR CDR3 regions were amplified from genomic DNA by multiplex PCR. Extracted genomic DNA from each cell subset was spread evenly across all wells of several immunoSEQ 96-well plates, with each plate serving as a replicate. For sorted subsets, each replicate PCR was loaded with approximately 0.2 ug genomic DNA, equivalent to 30,000 or so T cell genomes. Purified libraries were measured with a Qubit 3.0 fluorometer, size-checked on a Bioanalyzer 2100, and measured again with the KAPA Library Quantification kit. A separate single-read 150-cycle Illumina NextSeq 550 flow cell was used to sequence each immunoSEQ 96-well plate. The study's own analysis went as follows. Because the immunoSEQ output included only junctional sequences and no quality scores, the filtering could not be the same as the filtering used for full-length reads. To assign V/J genes and CDR3, sequences were annotated using PyIR, a Python wrapper for IgBLAST v1.9, with IMGT germline references. Reads were filtered out if the reads had weak V/J assignments (E-value above 1e-6), no CDR3, stop codons, out-of-frame junctions, or ambiguous translated residues. V3J clonotypes were defined as sequences sharing an identical inferred V gene, J gene, and CDR3 amino acid sequence. Percentage overlap between repertoires was calculated by dividing the number of shared unique clonotypes by the size of the smaller repertoire. Richness of each repertoire was evaluated using RTK rarefaction, the Chao1 estimator, and Recon v2.1 estimates of unobserved clonotypes. Generation probabilities were computed with OLGA for all TCRbeta clonotypes obtained by the gDNA method from a handful of donors. TCRdb limited this immuneACCESS table to in-frame rearrangements with V and J called. A share of clones is missing; checked studies link under half to unresolved V genes, and the rest is unexplained. V, J and clone size are taken as reported in that table, and D and trimming were inferred from the DNA itself. For this sample the table gives around 2.1 million clones, of which roughly 91% were detected only once. Approximately 1.7% of the sample lies in the top ten.

CDR3 length: 16 amino acids, cysteine to phenylalanine. The kept DNA is CDR3 alone, 48 bases in frame from the first base. CDR1 and CDR2 are read off the germline V gene as MDHEN and SYDVKM. At the junction V is shortened by 1 base and J by 4 bases, with 16 bases in between. Of note for this clone: This clone's antigen is unknown. No base quality information exists; no much larger clone differs at one position.

CD8 naive samples were obtained by positive selection for CCR7 among CD45RO-negative cells, yielding a CD45RA+CCR7+ population from which TemRA cells were excluded. The donors were healthy, HIV-negative adults with no recently reported acute infections or vaccinations. All donors were Caucasian adults living in Nashville, Tennessee, USA. Blood was collected by leukapheresis, and PBMCs were isolated by Ficoll-Histopaque density gradient centrifugation and then cryopreserved in liquid nitrogen vapor phase. Analytical flow cytometry was used to check the purity and quantity of each magnetically sorted T cell population. From each sorted fraction, genomic DNA was isolated and quantified by UV absorbance on a Nanodrop 2000c. The investigation overall reported the following: Sampling was restricted to blood, and TCR repertoires in tissue are likely to differ from TCR repertoires in blood. The genetic and exposure-history diversity represented was limited by the small number of donors. Incomplete sequencing was indicated by rarefaction of sorted-subset datasets, despite the large sequencing depth. Naive subsets generally had larger estimated clonotype richness than memory subsets. About 5% of naive CD4, around 4% of naive CD8, about 2.5% of memory CD4, and roughly 0.4% of memory CD8 clonotypes were shared across several donors. Pairwise subsampling indicated that sequencing depth was expected to affect the degree of clonotype sharing among donors. Higher generation probabilities were observed for clonotypes shared by all four sorted-subset donors than for non-shared clonotypes.

Sequencing input: naive CD8+ T cells from PBMCs. The cell subset or site label, read with the paper, signifies: CD45RA+CCR7+. The source is a man aged 18 to 29 in good health. Some clones in this sample may be carry-over from other donors' samples. The rearrangement joined TRBV28 to TRBJ2-5; the D gene is not confidently resolved. The nucleotide sequence is given as TGTGCCAGCAGTTTATCAACCGGCCGCTCAAGAGAGACCCAGTACTTC. Its coded protein is CASSLSTGRSRETQYF.